This T cell receptor beta chain was profiled in a study of T-cell reconstitution after alpha-beta-depleted transplantation in children. Study-level points and caveats: The high TCRbeta diversity at day 60 in some patients came from surviving recipient T cells and thymic progenitors.

Many counts were recorded for this clonotype. Antigen: not known. Trimming took 7 bases from V and 3 from J, leaving 16 bases between them. The CDR3 runs 16 residues. CDR1 and CDR2 from the germline V gene are MNHEY and SMNVEV (reference sequence). Preparing the TCRbeta library involved the use of unique molecular identifiers. TCRdb analysed the PCR reads with MiXCR anew, one entry per CDR3 protein. The data contain about 580,000 distinct CDR3 sequences, 20% to 25% of them seen just once; the ten biggest clones take up approximately 14%. The clonotype originates from a boy under three years old who had a stem cell transplant for acute myeloid leukemia, so the T cells may come from the graft donor. The input for sequencing was PBMCs, mostly from graft donor cells, taken 360 days after TCRalphabeta/CD19-depleted stem cell transplant. The chain carries TRBV27 and TRBJ1-6, with D tentatively TRBD1 (6 bases). CDR3 DNA: TGTGCCAGCAAGGTAGCAGGGGCTTTCTATAATTCACCCCTCCACTTT. This encodes CASKVAGAFYNSPLHF.